This TCR beta chain was sequenced during a study of vaccination and CD4 T cells after COVID-19. Concerning this clonotype itself: Antigen unknown.

With 4 bases removed from V and 1 base from J, the gap between germline ends came to 14 bases. Germline CDR1 SGHNT, CDR2 YYREEE (reference sequence). This CDR3 spans 15 amino acids. As to treatment: approximately 9-day PBMC culture with coronavirus spike peptide pools or control peptides (ViraFEST assay). Once obtained from cultured CD4+ T cells, the DNA was sequenced using the Oncomine TCR Beta short-read assay. TCRdb redid the calling of the PCR reads with MiXCR, one entry per CDR3 protein. There are approximately 16,000 distinct CDR3 sequences in the sample; approximately 81% occur only once, and around 8.7% lies in the top ten.

The sequence was collected from a human donor who received a COVID-19 vaccine. This chain joins TRBV5-4 and TRBJ1-1; D may be TRBD1 (6 bases). The sample was CD4+ T cells from blood, cultured in vitro, taken after SARS-CoV-2 vaccination. CDR3 sequence: CASSIKTGSNTEAFF. CDR3 in DNA: TGTGCCAGCAGCATAAAGACAGGTTCGAACACTGAAGCTTTCTTT.